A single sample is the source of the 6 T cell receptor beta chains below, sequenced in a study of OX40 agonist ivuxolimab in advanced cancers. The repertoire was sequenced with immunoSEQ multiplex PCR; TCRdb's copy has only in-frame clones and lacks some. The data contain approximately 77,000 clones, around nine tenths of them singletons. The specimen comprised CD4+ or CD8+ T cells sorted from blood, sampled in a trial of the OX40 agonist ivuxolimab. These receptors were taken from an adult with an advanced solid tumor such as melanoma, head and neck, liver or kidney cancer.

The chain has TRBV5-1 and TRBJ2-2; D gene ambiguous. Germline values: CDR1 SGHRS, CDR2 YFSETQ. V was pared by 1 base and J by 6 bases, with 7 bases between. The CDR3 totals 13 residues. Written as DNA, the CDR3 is TGCGCCAGCAGCTTGTTGCGTTCCGGGGAGCTGTTTTTT. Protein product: CASSLLRSGELFF.

CDR3 sequence reads: CASSYSRDGRQYF. For the CDR3, the DNA is TGTGCCAGCAGTTACTCGAGGGACGGGAGGCAGTACTTC. This chain links TRBV6-5 with TRBJ2-7; D may be TRBD2 (6 bases). The CDR3 totals 13 residues. Germline V gene sequence: CDR1 MNHEY, CDR2 SVGAGI. Trimming stripped 0 bases from V and 9 bases from J, with 12 bases between.

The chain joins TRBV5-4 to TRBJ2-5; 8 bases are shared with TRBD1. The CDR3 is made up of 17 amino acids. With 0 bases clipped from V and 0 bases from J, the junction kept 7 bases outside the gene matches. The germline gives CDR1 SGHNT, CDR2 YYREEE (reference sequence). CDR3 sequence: CASSLVGRGQNQETQYF. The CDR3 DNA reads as TGTGCCAGCAGCTTGGTGGGCAGGGGGCAAAACCAAGAGACCCAGTACTTC.

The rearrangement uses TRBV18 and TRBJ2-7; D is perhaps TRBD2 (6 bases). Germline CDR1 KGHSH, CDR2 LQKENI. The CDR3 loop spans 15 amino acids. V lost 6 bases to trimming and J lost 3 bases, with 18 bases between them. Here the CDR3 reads CASSSLSGLLYEQYF. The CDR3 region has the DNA TGTGCCAGCTCTTCCCTCAGCGGGCTCCTCTACGAGCAGTACTTC.

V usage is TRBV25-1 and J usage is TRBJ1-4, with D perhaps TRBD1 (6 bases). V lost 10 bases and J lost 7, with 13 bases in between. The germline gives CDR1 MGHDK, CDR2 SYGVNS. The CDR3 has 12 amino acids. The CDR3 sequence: CATEGGTEKLFF. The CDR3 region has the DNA TGTGCCACCGAGGGGGGGACTGAAAAACTGTTTTTT.

CDR3 sequence (DNA): TGTGCCACCTCGTCCGGCGGGAGCCTATCCAGGGAGCAGTTCTTC. Translating gives CATSSGGSLSREQFF. The J gene is TRBJ2-1, the V gene TRBV15; 7 bases align to TRBD2. The germline V gene encodes CDR1 LNHNV and CDR2 YYDKDF (reference sequence). Trimming at V came to 8 bases and at J to 10 bases, leaving 17 bases not matched to a gene. The CDR3 is made up of 15 amino acids.